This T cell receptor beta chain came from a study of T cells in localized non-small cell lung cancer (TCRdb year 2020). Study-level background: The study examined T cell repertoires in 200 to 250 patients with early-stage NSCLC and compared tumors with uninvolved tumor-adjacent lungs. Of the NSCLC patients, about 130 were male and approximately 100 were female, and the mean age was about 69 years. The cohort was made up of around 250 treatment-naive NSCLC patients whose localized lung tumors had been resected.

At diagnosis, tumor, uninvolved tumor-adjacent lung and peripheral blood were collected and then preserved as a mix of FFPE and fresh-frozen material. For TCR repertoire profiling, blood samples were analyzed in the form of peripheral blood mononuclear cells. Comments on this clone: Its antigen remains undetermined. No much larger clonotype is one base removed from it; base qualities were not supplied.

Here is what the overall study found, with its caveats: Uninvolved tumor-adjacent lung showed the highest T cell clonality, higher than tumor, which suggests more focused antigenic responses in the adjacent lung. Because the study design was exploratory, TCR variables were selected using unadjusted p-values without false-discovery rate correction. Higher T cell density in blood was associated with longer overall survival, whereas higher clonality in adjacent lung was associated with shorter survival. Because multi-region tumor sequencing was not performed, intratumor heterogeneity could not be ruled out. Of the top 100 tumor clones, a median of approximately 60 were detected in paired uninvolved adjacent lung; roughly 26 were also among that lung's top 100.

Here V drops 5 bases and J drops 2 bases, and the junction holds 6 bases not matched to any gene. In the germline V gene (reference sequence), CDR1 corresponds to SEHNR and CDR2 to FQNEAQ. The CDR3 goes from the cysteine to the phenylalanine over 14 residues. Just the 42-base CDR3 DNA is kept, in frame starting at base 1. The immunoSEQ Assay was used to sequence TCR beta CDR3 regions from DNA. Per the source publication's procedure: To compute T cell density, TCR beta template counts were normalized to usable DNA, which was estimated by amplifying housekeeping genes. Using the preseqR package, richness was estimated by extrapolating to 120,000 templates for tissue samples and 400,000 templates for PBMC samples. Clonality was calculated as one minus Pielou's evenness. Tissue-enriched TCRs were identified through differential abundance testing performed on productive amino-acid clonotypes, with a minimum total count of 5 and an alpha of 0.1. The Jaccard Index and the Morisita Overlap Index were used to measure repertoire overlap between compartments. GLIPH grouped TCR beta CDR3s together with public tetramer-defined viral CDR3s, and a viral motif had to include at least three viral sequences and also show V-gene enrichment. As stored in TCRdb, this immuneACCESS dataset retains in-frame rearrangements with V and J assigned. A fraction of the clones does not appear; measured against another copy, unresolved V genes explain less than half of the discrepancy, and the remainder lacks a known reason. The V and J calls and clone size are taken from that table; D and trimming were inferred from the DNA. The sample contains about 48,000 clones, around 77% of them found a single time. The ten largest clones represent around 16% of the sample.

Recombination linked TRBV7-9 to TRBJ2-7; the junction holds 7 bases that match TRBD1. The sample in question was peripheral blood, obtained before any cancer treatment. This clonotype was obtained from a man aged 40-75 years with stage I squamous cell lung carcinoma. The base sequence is TGTGCCAGCAGCGTACAGGGGAGTACCTACGAGCAGTACTTC. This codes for CASSVQGSTYEQYF. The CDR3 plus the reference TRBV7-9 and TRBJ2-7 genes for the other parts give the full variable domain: DTGVSQNPRHKITKRGQNVTFRCDPISEHNRLYWYRQTLGQGPEFLTYFQNEAQLEKSRLLSDRFSAERPKGSFSTLEIQRTEQGDSAMYLCASSVQGSTYEQYFGPGTRLTVT.